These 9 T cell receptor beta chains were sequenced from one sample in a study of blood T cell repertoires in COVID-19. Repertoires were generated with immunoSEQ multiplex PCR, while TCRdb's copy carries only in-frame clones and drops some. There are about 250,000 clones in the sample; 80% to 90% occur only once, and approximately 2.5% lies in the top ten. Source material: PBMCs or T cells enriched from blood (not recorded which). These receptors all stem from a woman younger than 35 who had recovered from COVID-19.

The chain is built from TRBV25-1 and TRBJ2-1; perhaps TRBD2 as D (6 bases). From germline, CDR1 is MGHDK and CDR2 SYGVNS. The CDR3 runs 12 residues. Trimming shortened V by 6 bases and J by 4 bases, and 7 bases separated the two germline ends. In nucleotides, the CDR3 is TGTGCCAGCAGGCGGGGTTACAATGAGCAGTTCTTC. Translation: CASRRGYNEQFF.

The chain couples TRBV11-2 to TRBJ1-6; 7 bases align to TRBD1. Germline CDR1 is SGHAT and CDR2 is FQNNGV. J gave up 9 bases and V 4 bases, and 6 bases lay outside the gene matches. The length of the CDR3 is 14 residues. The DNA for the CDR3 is TGTGCCAGCAGCTACAGGGGTAGAGTTTCACCCCTCCACTTT. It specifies CASSYRGRVSPLHF.

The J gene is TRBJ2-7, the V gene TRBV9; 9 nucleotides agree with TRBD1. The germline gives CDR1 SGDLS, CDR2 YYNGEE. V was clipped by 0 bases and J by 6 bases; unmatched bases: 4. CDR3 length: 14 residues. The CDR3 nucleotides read TGTGCCAGCAGCGTAGGGACAGGGGACAGCGAGCAGTACTTC. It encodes CASSVGTGDSEQYF.

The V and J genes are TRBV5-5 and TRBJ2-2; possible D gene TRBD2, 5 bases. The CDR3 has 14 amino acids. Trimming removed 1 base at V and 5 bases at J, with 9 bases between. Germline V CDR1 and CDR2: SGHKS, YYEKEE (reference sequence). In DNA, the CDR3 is TGTGCCAGCAGCTTGACTAGAATGACCGGGGAGCTGTTTTTT. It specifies CASSLTRMTGELFF.

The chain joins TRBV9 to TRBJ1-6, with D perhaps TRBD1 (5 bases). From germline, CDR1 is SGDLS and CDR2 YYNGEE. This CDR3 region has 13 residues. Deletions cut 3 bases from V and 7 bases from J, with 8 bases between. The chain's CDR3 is CASSGTPNSPLHF. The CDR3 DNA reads TGTGCCAGCAGCGGGACACCGAATTCACCCCTCCACTTT.

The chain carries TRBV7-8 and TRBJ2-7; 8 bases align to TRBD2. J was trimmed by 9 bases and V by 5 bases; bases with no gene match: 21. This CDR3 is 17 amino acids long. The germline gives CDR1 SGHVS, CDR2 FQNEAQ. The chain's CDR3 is CASSLSGGAGAPVLQYF. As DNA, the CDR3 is TGTGCCAGCAGCCTCTCGGGGGGGGCTGGGGCCCCCGTATTGCAGTACTTC.

The CDR3 sequence: CASSYPGTGGAGYGYTF. For the CDR3, the DNA is TGTGCCAGCAGTTACCCCGGGACAGGGGGCGCAGGCTATGGCTACACCTTC. This chain links TRBV5-4 with TRBJ1-2, with 12 bases fitting TRBD1. CDR1 is SGHNT and CDR2 is YYREEE in the germline V gene (reference sequence). V lost 5 bases, J lost 4 bases, and 12 bases stayed unmatched. CDR3 length: 17 amino acids.

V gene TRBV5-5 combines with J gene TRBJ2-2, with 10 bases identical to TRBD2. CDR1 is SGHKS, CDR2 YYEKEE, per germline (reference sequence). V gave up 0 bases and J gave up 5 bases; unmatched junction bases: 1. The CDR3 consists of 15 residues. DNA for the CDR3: TGTGCCAGCAGCTTGGCTAGCGGGGGAACCGGGGAGCTGTTTTTT. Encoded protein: CASSLASGGTGELFF.

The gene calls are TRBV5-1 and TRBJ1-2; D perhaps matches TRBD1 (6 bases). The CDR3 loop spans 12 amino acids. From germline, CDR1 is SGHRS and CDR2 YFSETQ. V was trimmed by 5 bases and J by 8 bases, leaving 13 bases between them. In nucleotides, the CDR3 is TGCGCCAGCAGGGATACAGGGCGCGGCTACACCTTC. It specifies CASRDTGRGYTF.